The rows below give T cell receptor beta chains drawn from one sample of a study of shared clonotypes between healthy human individuals. Here immunoSEQ multiplex PCR was the method, and the copy in TCRdb shows in-frame clones only, minus some. The table shows about 2.4 million clones, with roughly 93% occurring only once. Sequenced material: naive CD4+ T cells from PBMCs. The receptors shown here come from a man between 18 and 29 years old in good health. Some clones in this sample may be carry-over from other donors' samples. Each CDR3 is given with its conserved first and last residue. The D gene is left open where the match is weak. Size tells how often a clone was seen (once, few, many) or the class of an expanded clone, and some rows leave it out.

D	V	size	length	J	DNA	CDR3
TRBD1	TRBV7-8	NA	17	TRBJ1-3	TGTGCCAGCAGCCCGAGGGACAGGGCTTACTCTGGAAACACCATATATTTT	CASSPRDRAYSGNTIYF
NA	TRBV4-3	NA	13	TRBJ1-2	TGCGCCAGCAGCCAACTGCTGAGCTATGGCTACACCTTC	CASSQLLSYGYTF
TRBD1	TRBV27	NA	13	TRBJ1-2	TGTGTCAGCCGCGGACAGGGGGGGTTGGGCTACACCTTC	CVSRGQGGLGYTF
NA	TRBV4-1	few	16	TRBJ1-5	TGCGCCAGCAGCCAAGACGGGACTTTTGGGAATCAGCCCCAGCATTTT	CASSQDGTFGNQPQHF
NA	TRBV7-2	NA	15	TRBJ2-7	TGTGCCAGCAGCGCCCCGGGACCCCGGTTGGCTGAGCAGTACTTC	CASSAPGPRLAEQYF
TRBD1	TRBV5-1	NA	14	TRBJ2-3	TGCGCCAGCAGCCGGACAGGGAACACAGATACGCAGTATTTT	CASSRTGNTDTQYF
TRBD2	TRBV6-1	NA	15	TRBJ2-1	TGTGCCAGCAGCCCCGGGACTAGCGGCTACAATGAGCAGTTCTTC	CASSPGTSGYNEQFF
TRBD1	TRBV6-1	NA	15	TRBJ1-2	TGTGCCAGCAGTGTTGACAGGGGGCAAAACTATGGCTACACCTTC	CASSVDRGQNYGYTF
TRBD2	TRBV7-2	NA	15	TRBJ2-7	TGTGCCAGCAGCTTTGGTAGCGGGAGTCATTACGAGCAGTACTTC	CASSFGSGSHYEQYF
NA	TRBV6-5	NA	13	TRBJ2-2	TGTGCCAGCAGGGGGCTAAACACCGGGGAGCTGTTTTTT	CASRGLNTGELFF
TRBD1	TRBV5-1	NA	13	TRBJ2-7	TGCGCCAGCAGCTACCGGGACAGCTACGAGCAGTACTTC	CASSYRDSYEQYF
TRBD1	TRBV7-2	NA	15	TRBJ1-4	TGTGCCAGCACCAATTCGAGACAGGGTTGGGAAAAACTGTTTTTT	CASTNSRQGWEKLFF
NA	TRBV29-1	once	12	TRBJ2-5	TGCAGCGTCAAGACTAGACAAGAGACCCAGTACTTC	CSVKTRQETQYF
TRBD1	TRBV2	few	12	TRBJ1-2	TGTGCCAGCAGCCGGGACAGATATGGCTACACCTTC	CASSRDRYGYTF
TRBD2	TRBV5-1	NA	15	TRBJ2-5	TGCGCCAGCAGCTTGCCAGCGGGAGCGTCGGAGACCCAGTACTTC	CASSLPAGASETQYF
NA	TRBV2	NA	18	TRBJ2-2	TGTGCCAGCAGTGAAGGTTCTTGGCGCGGAGGAAACACCGGGGAGCTGTTTTTT	CASSEGSWRGGNTGELFF
NA	TRBV7-8	NA	14	TRBJ2-3	TGTGCCAGCAGCCCAAGGGACGGGGCAGATACGCAGTATTTT	CASSPRDGADTQYF
NA	TRBV30	NA	14	TRBJ1-3	TGTGCCTGGAGTTTTGGGAGTTCTGGAAACACCATATATTTT	CAWSFGSSGNTIYF
NA	TRBV15	NA	14	TRBJ2-3	TGTGCCACTAGCAGAGATGGTTACGCAGATACGCAGTATTTT	CATSRDGYADTQYF
NA	TRBV30	NA	12	TRBJ1-1	TGTGCCTGGAGGTATCGCCTCGGTGAAGCTTTCTTT	CAWRYRLGEAFF
NA	TRBV19	NA	13	TRBJ1-4	TGTGCCAGTAACAGGGTGCCTCGGGAAAAACTGTTTTTT	CASNRVPREKLFF
TRBD2	TRBV18	NA	17	TRBJ2-3	TGTGCCAGCTCACCCATCAGCGGGAGGTCCCTCGTTGAGACGCAGTATTTT	CASSPISGRSLVETQYF
TRBD1	TRBV19	NA	14	TRBJ1-4	TGTGCCAGTAGCAGGGGGAGTGTTAATGAAAAACTGTTTTTT	CASSRGSVNEKLFF
NA	TRBV11-2	NA	17	TRBJ2-6	TGTGCCAGCAGCTTGTTATCAGGGAGCTCTGGGGCCAACGTCCTGACTTTC	CASSLLSGSSGANVLTF
NA	TRBV7-2	NA	14	TRBJ1-5	TGTGCCAGCAGCTTAGCGCAGGTCCCCATGCCCCAGCATTTT	CASSLAQVPMPQHF
TRBD2	TRBV4-1	NA	15	TRBJ2-7	TGCGCCAGCAGCGTAGGACTAGCGGGATATTTCGAGCAGTACTTC	CASSVGLAGYFEQYF
TRBD2	TRBV5-1	NA	17	TRBJ2-1	TGCGCCAGCAGCTTGGAAGGACTAGCGGGACGTTCGAATGAGCAGTTCTTC	CASSLEGLAGRSNEQFF
TRBD1	TRBV28	NA	15	TRBJ1-1	TGTGCCAGCGGTCCAGGGGGGGCTAGGAACACTGAAGCTTTCTTT	CASGPGGARNTEAFF
TRBD2	TRBV5-1	NA	15	TRBJ2-2	TGCGCCAGCAGCTTGGATGCTAGCGGGAGTGGGGAGCTGTTTTTT	CASSLDASGSGELFF
TRBD1	TRBV28	NA	16	TRBJ1-1	TGTGCCAGCAGCCCCCCCGGACAGGCGCGGAGCACTGAAGCTTTCTTT	CASSPPGQARSTEAFF
TRBD2	TRBV5-1	NA	19	TRBJ2-3	TGCGCCAGCAGCTTGGGCCCAGCGGGATTAACTACTAGCACAGATACGCAGTATTTT	CASSLGPAGLTTSTDTQYF
TRBD1	TRBV7-9	NA	14	TRBJ1-4	TGTGCCAGCAGCTTACCCAGGGGGAATGAAAAACTGTTTTTT	CASSLPRGNEKLFF
NA	TRBV11-3	NA	15	TRBJ2-5	TGTGCCAGCAGCTTAGGACTGGGGGCGGCGGAGACCCAGTACTTC	CASSLGLGAAETQYF
TRBD2	TRBV7-2	NA	19	TRBJ2-7	TGTGCCAGCACCAAAACACCCCACCTAGCGGGAGGCCTCTCCTACGAGCAGTACTTC	CASTKTPHLAGGLSYEQYF
TRBD2	TRBV27	NA	16	TRBJ2-1	TGTGCCAGCAGTTTATTGGGGAGGGTTCGGAGGAATGAGCAGTTCTTC	CASSLLGRVRRNEQFF
NA	TRBV6-6	few	12	TRBJ1-1	TGTGCCAGCATAAGGCAGGGCACTGAAGCTTTCTTT	CASIRQGTEAFF
TRBD1	TRBV11-3	NA	15	TRBJ2-7	TGTGCCAGCAGCTTGGGGGGACAGGGGGTTTACGAGCAGTACTTC	CASSLGGQGVYEQYF
NA	TRBV5-1	once	13	TRBJ2-7	TGCGCCAGCAGAGTCGACCGCACCTACGAGCAGTACTTC	CASRVDRTYEQYF
NA	TRBV11-2	NA	19	TRBJ2-7	TGTGCCAGCAGCTTAGATGCGGGACGATCGTACCTCAGTCCCTACGAGCAGTACTTC	CASSLDAGRSYLSPYEQYF
NA	TRBV30	NA	16	TRBJ1-6	TGTGCCTGGAGGATGGGACAACTCTCCTATAATTCACCCCTCCACTTT	CAWRMGQLSYNSPLHF
NA	TRBV11-2	NA	15	TRBJ2-1	TGTGCCAGCAGCTTAGAGCGGAAATCCTACAATGAGCAGTTCTTC	CASSLERKSYNEQFF
TRBD2	TRBV5-1	NA	15	TRBJ2-1	TGCGCCAGCAGCTTTGGGCTAGCGGGATACGGGGAGCAGTTCTTC	CASSFGLAGYGEQFF
NA	TRBV19	NA	14	TRBJ2-2	TGTGCCAGTAGTATTGGCCAGAACACCGGGGAGCTGTTTTTT	CASSIGQNTGELFF
NA	TRBV18	NA	16	TRBJ1-1	TGTGCCAGCTCACCTAGACCCGGGACCTCGATGGAGGTAGCTTTCTTT	CASSPRPGTSMEVAFF
NA	TRBV7-9	NA	12	TRBJ1-2	TGTGCCAGCACAATAAGGACGGTTGGCTACACCTTC	CASTIRTVGYTF
TRBD2	TRBV11-2	NA	15	TRBJ2-7	TGTGCCAGCAGCTTCCGGCGGGAGGGAACCTACGAGCAGTACTTC	CASSFRREGTYEQYF
TRBD1	TRBV16	NA	17	TRBJ1-2	TGTGCCAGCAGCCAATCGATTGAGGGGGCGCCCAACTATGGCTACACCTTC	CASSQSIEGAPNYGYTF
NA	TRBV7-3	NA	14	TRBJ2-3	TGTGCCAGCAGCTTATTTTCAGGGTCAGATACGCAGTATTTT	CASSLFSGSDTQYF
TRBD1	TRBV11-3	NA	14	TRBJ2-7	TGTGCCAGCAGCTTATCCGGGACAGGGGACGAGCAGTACTTC	CASSLSGTGDEQYF
TRBD1	TRBV18	NA	14	TRBJ1-2	TGTGCCAGCTCACCAGGACAGGATTCTTATGGCTACACCTTC	CASSPGQDSYGYTF
NA	TRBV28	NA	18	TRBJ2-7	TGTGCCAGCAGTTTGCCTTTACAAGGACCGAGACTCTCCTACGAGCAGTACTTC	CASSLPLQGPRLSYEQYF
TRBD2	TRBV5-1	NA	18	TRBJ2-7	TGCGCCAGCAGCAACCGACTAGCGGGAGGGCCTAAGACGTACGAGCAGTACTTC	CASSNRLAGGPKTYEQYF
NA	TRBV5-1	NA	14	TRBJ2-1	TGCGCCAGCAGTCGAGCGGAACCCTACGGTGAGCAGTTCTTC	CASSRAEPYGEQFF
TRBD1	TRBV7-9	NA	17	TRBJ2-5	TGTGCCAGCAGTTTGTCAGGGGGCGCGCTGCTTCTTGGGACCCAGTACTTC	CASSLSGGALLLGTQYF
NA	TRBV4-1	NA	15	TRBJ2-3	TGCGCCAGCAGCCAAGACAGGGTGGGTGGGGATACGCAGTATTTT	CASSQDRVGGDTQYF